This TCR beta chain stems from a study of CD8+CD57+ T cells in acquired aplastic anemia. General observations from the study: Significant differences in CD8+ Simpson's diversity were not observed between patients and controls.

Trimming shortened V by 5 bases and J by 7 bases, and 11 bases separated the two germline ends. The CDR3 contains 12 residues. Patients included in sequencing had previously demonstrated CD8+CD57+ cell expansion by flow cytometry. Each patient gave a blood sample that was collected before any therapy had been received. On this clonotype itself: The antigen remains undetermined.

It was genomic DNA that served as the template for profiling TCR beta VDJ and CDR3. One entry per CDR3 protein, called by TCRdb with MiXCR from the reads. The table includes about 98,000 distinct CDR3 sequences, around 70% detected once. This sequence was found in a human donor with aplastic anemia. Sequenced input: sorted CD4+, CD8+, or CD8+CD57+ T cells (not recorded which) from PBMCs. The chain couples TRBV12-3 or TRBV12-4 to TRBJ2-5, with D unclear. The CDR3 region has the DNA TGTGCCAGCAGTGCACTCATAGGGACCCAGTACTTC. Amino acid sequence: CASSALIGTQYF.